This T cell receptor beta chain was obtained from a study of blood T cell repertoires in COVID-19. Study details: Italy, Spain and the United States were the sources of the convalescent and acute COVID-19 samples. From T cells, B-cell-depleted T cells, or PBMCs came the material, which was cDNA or gDNA.

Original handling: Quantification of nucleated cells was approximated via reference gene primer amplification. The table came from immunoSEQ multiplex PCR; TCRdb's copy has only in-frame clones and leaves some out. The D gene and trimming were derived from the DNA, and the V and J assignments and clone size from that table. The repertoire consists of about 210,000 clones, with 75% to 90% occurring once and the leading ten covering around 6.9%. In this sample, this clone turned up once. The CDR3 is made up of 15 amino acids. Deletions cut 1 base from V and 0 bases from J, with 9 bases between. Germline V gene sequence: CDR1 SNHLY, CDR2 FYNNEI.

Sequencing was carried out using peripheral blood. This chain connects TRBV2 to TRBJ1-2; perhaps TRBD1 as D (5 bases). This TCR came from a man aged 60 to 69 with acute or convalescent COVID-19. The CDR3 region is CASSEGGGANYGYTF. Here the CDR3 DNA reads TGTGCCAGCAGTGAAGGGGGGGGAGCTAACTATGGCTACACCTTC. Combining the CDR3 with reference TRBV2 and TRBJ1-2 gives the whole variable domain EPEVTQTPSHQVTQMGQEVILRCVPISNHLYFYWYRQILGQKVEFLVSFYNNEISEKSEIFDDQFSVERPDGSNFTLKIRSTKLEDSAMYFCASSEGGGANYGYTFGSGTRLTVV.